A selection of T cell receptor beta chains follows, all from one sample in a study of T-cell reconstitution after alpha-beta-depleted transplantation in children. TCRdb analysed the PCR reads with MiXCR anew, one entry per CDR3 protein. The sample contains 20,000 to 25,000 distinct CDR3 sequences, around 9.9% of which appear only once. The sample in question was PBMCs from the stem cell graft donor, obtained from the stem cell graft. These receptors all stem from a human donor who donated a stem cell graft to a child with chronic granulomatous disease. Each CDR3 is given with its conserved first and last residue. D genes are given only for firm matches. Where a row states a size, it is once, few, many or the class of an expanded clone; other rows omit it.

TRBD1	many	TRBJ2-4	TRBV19	CASSGTVLAKNIQYF	TGTGCCAGTAGCGGGACAGTTCTAGCCAAAAACATTCAGTACTTC
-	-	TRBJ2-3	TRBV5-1	CASSLGVDEADTQYF	TGCGCCAGCAGCTTGGGGGTAGACGAGGCAGATACGCAGTATTTT
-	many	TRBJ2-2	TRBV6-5	CASSYSLLRSTGELFF	TGTGCCAGCAGTTACTCCCTCCTACGGAGCACCGGGGAGCTGTTTTTT
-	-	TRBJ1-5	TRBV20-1	CSAGRSGNQPQHF	TGCAGTGCTGGAAGGTCGGGCAATCAGCCCCAGCATTTT
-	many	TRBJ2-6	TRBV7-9	CASSGRQNSLTF	TGTGCCAGCAGCGGTCGACAGAATTCACTGACTTTC
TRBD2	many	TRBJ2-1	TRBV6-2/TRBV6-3	CASSYWGGPTNEQFF	TGTGCCAGCAGTTACTGGGGAGGGCCCACCAATGAGCAGTTCTTC
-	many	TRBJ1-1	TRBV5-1	CASSLTAEAFF	TGCGCCAGCAGCTTAACCGCTGAAGCTTTCTTT
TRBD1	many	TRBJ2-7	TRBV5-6	CASSLHRGTPYEQYF	TGTGCCAGCAGCTTGCACAGGGGGACTCCCTACGAGCAGTACTTC
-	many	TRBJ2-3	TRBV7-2	CASGRGHLTDTQYF	TGTGCCAGCGGCCGGGGACATCTCACAGATACGCAGTATTTT
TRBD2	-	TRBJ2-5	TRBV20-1	CSGTSGVGETQYF	TGCAGTGGGACTAGCGGGGTGGGGGAGACCCAGTACTTC
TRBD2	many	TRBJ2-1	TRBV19	CASSTTSGVGNEQFF	TGTGCCAGTAGTACCACTAGCGGGGTGGGCAATGAGCAGTTCTTC